What follows are 17 T cell receptor beta chains derived from one specimen sequenced in a study of T cell repertoires in cytomegalovirus infection. TCRdb used MiXCR to reprocess the reads, holding one entry per CDR3 protein. The sample carries approximately 260,000 distinct CDR3 sequences, more than 15% recorded once. The sequencing sample was made of CD8+ T cells from PBMCs. These receptors were taken from a human donor in good health (CMV status not recorded). Some clones in this sample may be carry-over from other donors' samples.

This clonotype was found once. The chain is built from TRBV2 and TRBJ2-5; D assignment may be TRBD1 or TRBD2 (5 bases each). V was trimmed by 4 bases and J by 2 bases, leaving 20 bases between them. CDR3 size: 17 residues. Per the germline V gene, CDR1 is SNHLY and CDR2 is FYNNEI. CDR3 nucleotide sequence: TGTGCCAGCAGTGTGCGGAAGGCAGGGACCAGTCAAGAGACCCAGTACTTC. It codes for CASSVRKAGTSQETQYF.

This clonotype was counted only a few times. The J gene is TRBJ1-1, the V gene TRBV14; D gene ambiguous. Germline V CDR1 and CDR2: SGHDN, FVKESK. V was clipped by 4 bases and J by 0 bases, with 9 bases between them. This CDR3 region has 14 residues. The CDR3 nucleotides read TGTGCCAGCAGCCCGTTCCTAGTGAACACTGAAGCTTTCTTT. Translation gives CASSPFLVNTEAFF.

The V call is TRBV25-1, the J call TRBJ2-2; D tentatively fits TRBD1 or TRBD2 (7 bases each). V was shortened by 1 base and J by 4 bases, with 16 bases between the two germline ends. The CDR3 has 17 residues. Germline V gives CDR1 MGHDK, CDR2 SYGVNS. The CDR3: CASSEFFQGEGTGELFF. CDR3 sequence (DNA): TGTGCCAGCAGTGAATTTTTCCAGGGGGAGGGCACCGGGGAGCTGTTTTTT.

A note on this clonotype: A much more abundant neighbour one base away suggests this may be a read error. The chain has TRBV28 and TRBJ1-2, with 9 bases that match TRBD1. Germline-derived CDR1 and CDR2 are MDHEN and SYDVKM. CDR3 length: 14 residues. Germline trimming cut 6 bases from V and 5 bases from J; bases unmatched to any gene: 7. The CDR3: CASRSGQGLYGYTF. In nucleotides, the CDR3 is TGTGCCAGCAGGTCGGGACAGGGTTTATATGGCTACACCTTC.

The rearrangement uses TRBV29-1 and TRBJ2-3; possibly TRBD1 or TRBD2 for D (5 bases each). The CDR3 is made up of 14 amino acids. CDR1 is SQVTM and CDR2 is ANQGSEA in the germline V gene. V was trimmed by 2 bases and J by 4 bases, leaving 13 bases between them. The CDR3 sequence: CSVERRGRADTQYF. The CDR3 DNA sequence: TGCAGCGTTGAAAGACGGGGCAGAGCAGATACGCAGTATTTT.

This clonotype came up many times. V usage is TRBV7-8 and J usage is TRBJ2-7, with 8 bases matching TRBD1. Per the germline V gene, CDR1 is SGHVS and CDR2 is FQNEAQ. V shed 5 bases and J 3 bases; nucleotides not matched to a gene: 6. The CDR3 has 14 amino acids. This chain's CDR3 is CASSQIQGDYEQYF. Written as DNA, the CDR3 is TGTGCCAGCAGCCAGATACAGGGGGACTACGAGCAGTACTTC. Filled out from reference TRBV7-8 and TRBJ2-7, the complete variable domain reads GAGVSQSPRYKVAKRGQDVALRCDPISGHVSLFWYQQALGQGPEFLTYFQNEAQLDKSGLPSDRFFAERPEGSVSTLKIQRTQQEDSAVYLCASSQIQGDYEQYFGPGTRLTVT.

Written as DNA, the CDR3 is TGCGCCAGCAGCTTCGACCTTTCCGGGACGGCCTACGAGCAGTACTTC. Translated: CASSFDLSGTAYEQYF. This chain connects TRBV5-1 to TRBJ2-7; the D gene could be TRBD1 or TRBD2 (5 bases each). Germline V gene data show CDR1 as SGHRS and CDR2 as YFSETQ. The V end was cut by 2 bases, the J end by 2 bases, with 17 bases between. This CDR3 is built from 16 residues.

This clonotype was seen many times. In DNA, the CDR3 is TGCAGCGTTGAAGGGCAGAGAAACACTGAAGCTTTCTTT. It yields the protein CSVEGQRNTEAFF. The J gene is TRBJ1-1, the V gene TRBV29-1; unclear D gene. Germline V gene data show CDR1 as SQVTM and CDR2 as ANQGSEA. V lost 1 base, J lost 2 bases, and 8 bases lay in between. The CDR3 extends over 13 amino acids.

This clonotype was detected many times. This chain connects TRBV7-9 to TRBJ2-1, with D possibly TRBD2 on 6 matching bases. Trimming took 5 bases from V and 9 from J, leaving 20 bases between them. Per germline, CDR1 SEHNR and CDR2 FQNEAQ (reference sequence). CDR3 length: 15 residues. CDR3: CASSPISGRFGEQFF. In nucleotides, the CDR3 is TGTGCCAGCAGCCCCATTAGCGGCAGGTTCGGTGAGCAGTTCTTC.

This clonotype was counted at least ten times. The chain links TRBV7-8 to TRBJ2-3, with D perhaps given as TRBD1 or TRBD2 (6 bases each). CDR3 length: 17 residues. With 11 bases removed from V and 2 bases from J, the gap between germline ends came to 26 bases. In germline, CDR1 is SGHVS, CDR2 FQNEAQ. The CDR3 is CAGSGGEEGEITDTQYF. CDR3 coding DNA: TGTGCCGGGAGTGGAGGGGAGGAGGGGGAAATCACAGATACGCAGTATTTT.

This clonotype showed up just a few times. V and J are TRBV7-8 and TRBJ2-3; 16 nucleotides match TRBD2. The CDR3 loop spans 15 amino acids. Germline trimming cut 5 bases from V and 6 bases from J; bases unmatched to any gene: 2. CDR1 and CDR2 from the germline V gene are SGHVS and FQNEAQ. The chain's CDR3 is CASSPGLAGGDTQYF. CDR3 nucleotide sequence: TGTGCCAGCAGCCCGGGACTAGCGGGGGGGGATACGCAGTATTTT. The variable domain in full, with the rest retrieved from reference TRBV7-8 and TRBJ2-3, is GAGVSQSPRYKVAKRGQDVALRCDPISGHVSLFWYQQALGQGPEFLTYFQNEAQLDKSGLPSDRFFAERPEGSVSTLKIQRTQQEDSAVYLCASSPGLAGGDTQYFGPGTRLTVL.

This clonotype was recorded many times. The rearrangement links TRBV7-6 to TRBJ2-7, with unresolved D. V was pared by 0 bases and J by 3 bases, with 9 bases between. The CDR3 has 14 residues. Germline CDR1 reads SGHVS; CDR2 reads FNYEAQ. In nucleotides, the CDR3 is TGTGCCAGCAGCTTAGCGGCGGCAGACTACGAGCAGTACTTC. Translated: CASSLAAADYEQYF.

In this sample, this clonotype turned up many times. The DNA of the CDR3 is TGTGCCAGCAGGGACAGGGGCCTTGTCCATGAGCAGTTCTTC. The encoded protein is CASRDRGLVHEQFF. This chain uses TRBV2 with TRBJ2-1, with 9 bases that match TRBD1. The CDR3 sequence is 14 residues long. Trimming took 6 bases from V and 8 from J; bases not matched to a gene: 8. Germline CDR1 SNHLY, CDR2 FYNNEI.

The gene calls are TRBV28 and TRBJ1-2; the D is unclear. In germline, CDR1 is MDHEN, CDR2 SYDVKM. The V end was cut by 8 bases, the J end by 1 base, with 8 bases between. This CDR3 spans 12 amino acids. DNA of the CDR3: TGTGCCAGCTCAGCGAGTAACTATGGCTACACCTTC. This encodes CASSASNYGYTF.

A few counts support this clonotype. The J gene is TRBJ2-1, the V gene TRBV2; 8 nucleotides agree with TRBD1. Germline-derived CDR1 and CDR2 are SNHLY and FYNNEI. The CDR3 sequence is 15 residues long. Germline trimming cut 10 bases from V and 3 bases from J; bases unmatched to any gene: 11. CDR3 protein: CANSPPGQGYNEQFF. For the CDR3, the DNA is TGTGCCAACTCCCCCCCTGGACAGGGCTACAATGAGCAGTTCTTC.

Ten or more counts support this clonotype. The chain couples TRBV29-1 to TRBJ2-5; D is ambiguous. With 1 base removed from V and 4 bases from J, the gap between germline ends came to 10 bases. This CDR3 is built from 13 residues. Germline CDR1 SQVTM, CDR2 ANQGSEA. CDR3 nucleotide sequence: TGCAGCGTTGAAGTTGGGGTGGGAGAGACCCAGTACTTC. This sequence encodes CSVEVGVGETQYF.

In its sample, this clonotype was seen a few times. The chain couples TRBV24-1 to TRBJ2-7; D is uncertain. The germline V gene has CDR1 KGHDR and CDR2 SFDVKD. CDR3 length: 13 residues. V was shortened by 6 bases and J by 2 bases, with 10 bases between the two germline ends. CDR3 sequence: CATSQDGTYEQYF. In DNA form, the CDR3 reads TGTGCCACCAGTCAGGACGGTACCTACGAGCAGTACTTC.